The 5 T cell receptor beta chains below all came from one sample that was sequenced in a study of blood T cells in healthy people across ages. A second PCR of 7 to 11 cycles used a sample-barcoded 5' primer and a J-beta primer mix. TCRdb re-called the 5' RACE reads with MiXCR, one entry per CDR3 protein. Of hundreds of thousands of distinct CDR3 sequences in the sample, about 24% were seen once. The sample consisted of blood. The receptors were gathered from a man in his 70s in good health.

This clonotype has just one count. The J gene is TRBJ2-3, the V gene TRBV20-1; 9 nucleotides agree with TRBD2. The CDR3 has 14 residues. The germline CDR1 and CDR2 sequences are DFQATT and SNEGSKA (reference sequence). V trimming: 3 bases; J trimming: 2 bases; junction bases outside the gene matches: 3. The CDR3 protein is CSASERGVTDTQYF. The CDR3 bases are TGCAGTGCTAGTGAGCGGGGGGTCACAGATACGCAGTATTTT.

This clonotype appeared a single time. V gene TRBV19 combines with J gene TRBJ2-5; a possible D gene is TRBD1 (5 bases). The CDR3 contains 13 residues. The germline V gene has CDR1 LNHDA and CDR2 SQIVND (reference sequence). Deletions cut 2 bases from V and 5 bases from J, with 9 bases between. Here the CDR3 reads CASSINRRETQYF. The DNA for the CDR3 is TGTGCCAGTAGTATAAACAGGCGGGAGACCCAGTACTTC.

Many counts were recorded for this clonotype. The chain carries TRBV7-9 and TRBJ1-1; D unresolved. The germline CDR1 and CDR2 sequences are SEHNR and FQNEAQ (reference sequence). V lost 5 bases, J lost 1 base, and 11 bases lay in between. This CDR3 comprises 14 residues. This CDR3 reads CASSPGPWNTEAFF. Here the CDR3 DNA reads TGTGCCAGCAGCCCCGGGCCGTGGAACACTGAAGCTTTCTTT. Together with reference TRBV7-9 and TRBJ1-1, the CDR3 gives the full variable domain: DTGVSQNPRHKITKRGQNVTFRCDPISEHNRLYWYRQTLGQGPEFLTYFQNEAQLEKSRLLSDRFSAERPKGSFSTLEIQRTEQGDSAMYLCASSPGPWNTEAFFGQGTRLTVV.

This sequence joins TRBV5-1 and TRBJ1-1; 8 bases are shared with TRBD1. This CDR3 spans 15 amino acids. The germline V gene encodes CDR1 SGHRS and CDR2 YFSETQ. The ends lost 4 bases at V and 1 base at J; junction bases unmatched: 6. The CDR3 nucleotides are TGCGCCAGCAGCCCGACAGGGGTTCGGAACACTGAAGCTTTCTTT. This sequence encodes CASSPTGVRNTEAFF.

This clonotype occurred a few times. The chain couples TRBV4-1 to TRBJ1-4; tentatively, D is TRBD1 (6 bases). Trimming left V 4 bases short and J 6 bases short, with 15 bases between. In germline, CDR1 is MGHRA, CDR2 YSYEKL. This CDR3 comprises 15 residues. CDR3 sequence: CASSPPGHRDEKLFF. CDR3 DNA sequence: TGCGCCAGCAGCCCACCGGGACACCGTGATGAAAAACTGTTTTTT.